This T cell receptor (beta chain) is drawn from a study of shared clonotypes between healthy human individuals. Study findings and constraints: Across a handful of donors, naive CD4 shared approximately 4.5%, naive CD8 over 3%, memory CD4 less than 2.5%, memory CD8 0.4% to 0.5%.

Method: immunoSEQ multiplex PCR; TCRdb's copy keeps in-frame clones and lacks some. The sample carries around 1.5 million clones, around 98% recorded once. In the case of this clone: Its antigen remains unidentified.

The sequenced sample was naive CD4+ T cells sorted from blood. Specified subset: CD45RA+ positively selected. The sequence derives from a man under 40 in good health.

This CDR3 is CASRKDTGTGAEAFF. CDR3 DNA sequence: TGCGCCAGCAGGAAAGATACCGGGACAGGGGCGGAAGCTTTCTTT. This sequence joins TRBV5-1 and TRBJ1-1; 10 positions agree with TRBD1. J gave up 8 bases and V 5 bases, and 12 bases lay outside the gene matches. The germline V gene encodes CDR1 SGHRS and CDR2 YFSETQ. This CDR3 has 15 residues.